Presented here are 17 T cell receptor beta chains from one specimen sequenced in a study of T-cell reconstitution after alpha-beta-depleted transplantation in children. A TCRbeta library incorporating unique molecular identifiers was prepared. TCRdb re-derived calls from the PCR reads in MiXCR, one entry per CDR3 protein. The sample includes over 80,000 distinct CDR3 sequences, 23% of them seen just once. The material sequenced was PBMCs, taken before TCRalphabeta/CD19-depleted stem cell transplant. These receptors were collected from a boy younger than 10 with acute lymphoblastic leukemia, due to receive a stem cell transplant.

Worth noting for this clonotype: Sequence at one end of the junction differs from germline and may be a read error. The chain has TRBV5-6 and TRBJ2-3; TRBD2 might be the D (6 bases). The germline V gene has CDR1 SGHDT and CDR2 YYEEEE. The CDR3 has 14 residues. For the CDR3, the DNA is TGTGTCAGCAGCCCCGGCGGGAACACAGATATGCAGTATTTT. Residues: CVSSPGGNTDMQYF.

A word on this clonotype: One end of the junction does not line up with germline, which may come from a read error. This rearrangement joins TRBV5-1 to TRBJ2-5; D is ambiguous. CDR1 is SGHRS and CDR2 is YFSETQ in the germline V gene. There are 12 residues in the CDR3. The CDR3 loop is CASSGASETQYF. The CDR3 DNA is TGCGCCAGCAGCGGCGCGAGCGAGACCCAGTATTTC.

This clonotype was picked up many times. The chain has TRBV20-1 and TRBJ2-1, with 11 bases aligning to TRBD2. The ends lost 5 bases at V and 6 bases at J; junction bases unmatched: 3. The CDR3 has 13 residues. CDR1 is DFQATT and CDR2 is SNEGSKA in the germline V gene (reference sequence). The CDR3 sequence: CSAPLAGGNEQFF. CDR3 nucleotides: TGCAGTGCTCCTCTAGCGGGAGGCAATGAGCAGTTCTTC.

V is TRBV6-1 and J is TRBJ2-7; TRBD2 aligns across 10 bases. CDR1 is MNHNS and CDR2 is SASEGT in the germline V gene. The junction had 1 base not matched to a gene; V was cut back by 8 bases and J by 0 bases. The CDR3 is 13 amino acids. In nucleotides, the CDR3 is TGTGCCAGCCTAGCGGGAGACTCCTACGAGCAGTACTTC. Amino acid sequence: CASLAGDSYEQYF.

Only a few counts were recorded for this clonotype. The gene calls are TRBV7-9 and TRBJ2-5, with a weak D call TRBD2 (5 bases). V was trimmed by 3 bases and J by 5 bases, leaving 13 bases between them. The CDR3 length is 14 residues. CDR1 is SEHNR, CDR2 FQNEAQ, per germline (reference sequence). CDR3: CASSFGELGETQYF. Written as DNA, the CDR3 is TGTGCCAGCAGCTTCGGGGAGTTAGGGGAGACCCAGTACTTC.

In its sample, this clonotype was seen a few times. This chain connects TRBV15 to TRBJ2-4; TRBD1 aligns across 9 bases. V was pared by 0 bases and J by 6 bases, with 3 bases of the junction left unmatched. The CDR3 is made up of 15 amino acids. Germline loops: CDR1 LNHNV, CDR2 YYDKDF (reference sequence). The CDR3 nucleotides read TGTGCCACCAGCAGAGATCCGGGACAGGGAAACATTCAGTACTTC. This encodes CATSRDPGQGNIQYF.

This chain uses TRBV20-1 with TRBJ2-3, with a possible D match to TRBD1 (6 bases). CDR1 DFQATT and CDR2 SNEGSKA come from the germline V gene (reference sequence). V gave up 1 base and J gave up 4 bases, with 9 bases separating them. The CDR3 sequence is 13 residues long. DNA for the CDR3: TGCAGTGCTAGAGTGGGGGCGCCAGATACGCAGTATTTT. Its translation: CSARVGAPDTQYF.

The CDR3 loop reads CASSLGPGTSGSTDTQYF. CDR3 DNA sequence: TGCGCCAGCAGCTTGGGACCCGGGACTAGCGGGAGCACAGATACGCAGTATTTT. This chain joins TRBV5-1 and TRBJ2-3; 12 bases align to TRBD2. The germline V gene has CDR1 SGHRS and CDR2 YFSETQ. The CDR3 loop spans 18 amino acids. The trim removed 0 bases at V and 0 bases at J, leaving 5 bases unmatched.

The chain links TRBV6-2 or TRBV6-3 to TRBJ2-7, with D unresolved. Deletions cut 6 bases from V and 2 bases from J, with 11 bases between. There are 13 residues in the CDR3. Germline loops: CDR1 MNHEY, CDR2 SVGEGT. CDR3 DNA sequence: TGTGCCAGCAGGGTGGCTGGTACCTACGAGCAGTACTTC. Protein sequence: CASRVAGTYEQYF.

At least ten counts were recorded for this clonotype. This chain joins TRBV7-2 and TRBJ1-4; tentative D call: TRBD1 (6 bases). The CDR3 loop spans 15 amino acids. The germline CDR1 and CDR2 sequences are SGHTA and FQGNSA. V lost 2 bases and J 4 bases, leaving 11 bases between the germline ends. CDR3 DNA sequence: TGTGCCAGCAGCTTAAAAGGGGGGGTTAATGAAAAACTGTTTTTT. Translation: CASSLKGGVNEKLFF.

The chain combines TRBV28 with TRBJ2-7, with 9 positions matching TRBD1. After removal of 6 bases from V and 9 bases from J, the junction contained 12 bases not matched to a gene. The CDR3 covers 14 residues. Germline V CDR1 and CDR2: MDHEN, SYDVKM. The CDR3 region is CASSPPGQGYGQYF. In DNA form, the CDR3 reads TGTGCCAGCAGCCCCCCGGGACAGGGTTATGGGCAGTACTTC.

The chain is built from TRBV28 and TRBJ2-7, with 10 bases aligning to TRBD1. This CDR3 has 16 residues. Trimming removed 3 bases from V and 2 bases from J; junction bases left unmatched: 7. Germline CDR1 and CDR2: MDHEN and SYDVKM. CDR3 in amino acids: CASSFSGDRGTYEQYF. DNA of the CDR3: TGTGCCAGCAGTTTTTCCGGGGACAGGGGTACCTACGAGCAGTACTTC. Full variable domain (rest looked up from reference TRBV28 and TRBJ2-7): DVKVTQSSRYLVKRTGEKVFLECVQDMDHENMFWYRQDPGLGLRLIYFSYDVKMKEKGDIPEGYSVSREKKERFSLILESASTNQTSMYLCASSFSGDRGTYEQYFGPGTRLTVT.

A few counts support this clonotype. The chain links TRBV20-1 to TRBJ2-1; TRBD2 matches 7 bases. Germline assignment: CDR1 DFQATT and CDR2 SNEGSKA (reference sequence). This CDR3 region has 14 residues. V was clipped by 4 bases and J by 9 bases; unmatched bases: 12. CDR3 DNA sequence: TGCAGTGCTATCGACACCCAGACTAGCACTGAGCAGTTCTTC. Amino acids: CSAIDTQTSTEQFF.

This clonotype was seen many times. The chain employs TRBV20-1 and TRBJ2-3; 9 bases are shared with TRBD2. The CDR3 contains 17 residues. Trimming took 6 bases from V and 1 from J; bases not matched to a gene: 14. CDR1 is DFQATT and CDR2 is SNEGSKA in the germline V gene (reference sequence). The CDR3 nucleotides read TGCAGTGCCGACATGACTAGCGGAGGGTTTCGCACAGATACGCAGTATTTT. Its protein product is CSADMTSGGFRTDTQYF.

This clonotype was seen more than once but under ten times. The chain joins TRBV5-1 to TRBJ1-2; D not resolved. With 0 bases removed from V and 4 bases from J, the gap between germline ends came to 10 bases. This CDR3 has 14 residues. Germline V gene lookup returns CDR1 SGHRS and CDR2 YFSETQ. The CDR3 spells CASSLGPTAYGYTF. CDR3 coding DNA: TGCGCCAGCAGCTTGGGGCCCACTGCCTATGGCTACACCTTC.

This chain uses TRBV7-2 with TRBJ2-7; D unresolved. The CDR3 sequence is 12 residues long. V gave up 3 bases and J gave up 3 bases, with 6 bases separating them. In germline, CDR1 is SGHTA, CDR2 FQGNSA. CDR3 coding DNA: TGTGCCAGCAGCTTGGACCACTACGAGCAGTACTTC. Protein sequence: CASSLDHYEQYF.

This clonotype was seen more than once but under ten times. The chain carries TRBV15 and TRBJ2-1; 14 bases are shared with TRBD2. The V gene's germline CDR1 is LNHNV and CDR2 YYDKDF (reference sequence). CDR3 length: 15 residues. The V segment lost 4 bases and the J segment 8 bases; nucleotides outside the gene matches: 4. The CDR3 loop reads CATSMGLAGVDEQFF. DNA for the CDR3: TGTGCCACCAGCATGGGACTAGCGGGGGTGGATGAGCAGTTCTTC.